These T cell receptor beta chains were read from a single sample in a study of monozygotic twins with inflammatory bowel disease. For each CDR3 protein, TCRdb gives one entry from its re-call of the 5' RACE reads, without DNA. The sample has about 450,000 distinct CDR3 sequences. Sequenced sample: blood. Receptors originate from a human donor with ulcerative colitis or Crohn's disease, or a healthy co-twin of an affected twin (not recorded which). Both conserved end residues are part of each CDR3.

cdr3_length: 16; v_call: TRBV6-2/TRBV6-3; j_call: TRBJ1-1; cdr3_aa: CASTPHTGTGKTEAFF
cdr3_length: 16; v_call: TRBV7-9; j_call: TRBJ1-1; cdr3_aa: CASSLIRSQGSTEAFF
cdr3_length: 13; v_call: TRBV27; j_call: TRBJ1-2; cdr3_aa: CASSLSGMSGYTF
cdr3_length: 11; v_call: TRBV29-1; j_call: TRBJ2-7; cdr3_aa: CSVQGVREQYF
cdr3_length: 13; v_call: TRBV27; j_call: TRBJ1-1; cdr3_aa: CASSTVMGIEAFF
cdr3_length: 16; v_call: TRBV5-1; j_call: TRBJ1-4; cdr3_aa: CASSLEGYGANEKLFF
cdr3_length: 17; v_call: TRBV5-1; j_call: TRBJ2-3; cdr3_aa: CASRSPIAGTSTDTQYF
cdr3_length: 13; v_call: TRBV20-1; j_call: TRBJ1-2; cdr3_aa: CSASGSRRGGYTF
cdr3_length: 15; v_call: TRBV6-5; j_call: TRBJ1-2; cdr3_aa: CASSYRLDRIYGYTF
cdr3_length: 16; v_call: TRBV6-1; j_call: TRBJ1-1; cdr3_aa: CASNQGGQGGRTEAFF
cdr3_length: 13; v_call: TRBV20-1; j_call: TRBJ2-2; cdr3_aa: CSVGGVYTGELFF
cdr3_length: 13; v_call: TRBV20-1; j_call: TRBJ1-5; cdr3_aa: CSARRDSNQPQHF
cdr3_length: 16; v_call: TRBV5-1; j_call: TRBJ2-2; cdr3_aa: CASSSGQSSNTGELFF
cdr3_length: 13; v_call: TRBV15; j_call: TRBJ1-2; cdr3_aa: CATSRGNGGGYTF
cdr3_length: 12; v_call: TRBV20-1; j_call: TRBJ1-5; cdr3_aa: CSATLTPPSQHF
cdr3_length: 11; v_call: TRBV20-1; j_call: TRBJ1-1; cdr3_aa: CSAPMNTEAFF
cdr3_length: 15; v_call: TRBV7-8; j_call: TRBJ2-3; cdr3_aa: CASSLPLAAGDTQYF
cdr3_length: 18; v_call: TRBV5-1; j_call: TRBJ1-1; cdr3_aa: CASSLYGTVGGINTEAFF
cdr3_length: 13; v_call: TRBV20-1; j_call: TRBJ1-4; cdr3_aa: CSAREARREKLFF
cdr3_length: 15; v_call: TRBV6-2/TRBV6-3; j_call: TRBJ1-5; cdr3_aa: CASSYVAGANQPQHF
cdr3_length: 15; v_call: TRBV5-1; j_call: TRBJ1-5; cdr3_aa: CASSWGTGAGEPQHF
cdr3_length: 14; v_call: TRBV7-2; j_call: TRBJ2-7; cdr3_aa: CASSLGGSAYEQYF
cdr3_length: 12; v_call: TRBV20-1; j_call: TRBJ2-7; cdr3_aa: CSARVQGESPYF
cdr3_length: 13; v_call: TRBV7-9; j_call: TRBJ2-3; cdr3_aa: CASSSLGPDTQYF
cdr3_length: 12; v_call: TRBV5-6; j_call: TRBJ1-6; cdr3_aa: CASSFGERSLHF
cdr3_length: 15; v_call: TRBV12-3/TRBV12-4; j_call: TRBJ1-6; cdr3_aa: CASSLNGVKNSPLHF
cdr3_length: 17; v_call: TRBV7-2; j_call: TRBJ2-3; cdr3_aa: CASSLADIGLTPDTQYF
cdr3_length: 15; v_call: TRBV5-1; j_call: TRBJ2-1; cdr3_aa: CASSLLQVTYNEQFF
cdr3_length: 12; v_call: TRBV7-8; j_call: TRBJ2-7; cdr3_aa: CASSRGAEGLYF
cdr3_length: 14; v_call: TRBV27; j_call: TRBJ2-4; cdr3_aa: CASSTAGGANIQYF
cdr3_length: 16; v_call: TRBV5-5; j_call: TRBJ2-2; cdr3_aa: CASSTAGGAWAGELFF
cdr3_length: 13; v_call: TRBV10-3; j_call: TRBJ2-3; cdr3_aa: CAISGQGTDTQYF
cdr3_length: 13; v_call: TRBV29-1; j_call: TRBJ2-5; cdr3_aa: CSATGFSQETQYF
cdr3_length: 15; v_call: TRBV20-1; j_call: TRBJ2-5; cdr3_aa: CSARDLGQGWETQYF
cdr3_length: 16; v_call: TRBV7-2; j_call: TRBJ2-7; cdr3_aa: CASSFRGLAAAYEQYF
cdr3_length: 17; v_call: TRBV4-2; j_call: TRBJ1-1; cdr3_aa: CASSHILTGDSNTEAFF
cdr3_length: 15; v_call: TRBV5-1; j_call: TRBJ2-5; cdr3_aa: CASSSLSHFTETQYF
cdr3_length: 15; v_call: TRBV28; j_call: TRBJ2-3; cdr3_aa: CASSFPGSRTDTQYF
cdr3_length: 14; v_call: TRBV4-1; j_call: TRBJ1-1; cdr3_aa: CASSQFRGVAEAFF
cdr3_length: 15; v_call: TRBV20-1; j_call: TRBJ2-3; cdr3_aa: CSASTSGRSPDTQYF
cdr3_length: 15; v_call: TRBV6-2/TRBV6-3; j_call: TRBJ1-5; cdr3_aa: CASSSADGSNQPQHF
cdr3_length: 15; v_call: TRBV11-2; j_call: TRBJ2-1; cdr3_aa: CASGVAGGTYNEQFF
cdr3_length: 16; v_call: TRBV27; j_call: TRBJ2-5; cdr3_aa: CASSLFWQGAIETQYF
cdr3_length: 15; v_call: TRBV7-2; j_call: TRBJ1-2; cdr3_aa: CASSQDWTGGYGYTF
cdr3_length: 14; v_call: TRBV19; j_call: TRBJ2-6; cdr3_aa: CASRATSGANVLTF
cdr3_length: 14; v_call: TRBV5-1; j_call: TRBJ1-2; cdr3_aa: CASSLASGGDGYTF
cdr3_length: 12; v_call: TRBV20-1; j_call: TRBJ1-1; cdr3_aa: CSVRGGYTEAFF
cdr3_length: 15; v_call: TRBV20-1; j_call: TRBJ2-7; cdr3_aa: CSARISEGLPYEQYF
cdr3_length: 15; v_call: TRBV18; j_call: TRBJ2-1; cdr3_aa: CASSPGLDSYNEQFF
cdr3_length: 14; v_call: TRBV5-1; j_call: TRBJ2-2; cdr3_aa: CASTFDVNTGELFF
cdr3_length: 14; v_call: TRBV6-2/TRBV6-3; j_call: TRBJ2-1; cdr3_aa: CASSQGYWGGEQFF
cdr3_length: 16; v_call: TRBV19; j_call: TRBJ2-2; cdr3_aa: CASTSWGGANTGELFF
cdr3_length: 15; v_call: TRBV20-1; j_call: TRBJ2-6; cdr3_aa: CSARAEGSGANVLTF